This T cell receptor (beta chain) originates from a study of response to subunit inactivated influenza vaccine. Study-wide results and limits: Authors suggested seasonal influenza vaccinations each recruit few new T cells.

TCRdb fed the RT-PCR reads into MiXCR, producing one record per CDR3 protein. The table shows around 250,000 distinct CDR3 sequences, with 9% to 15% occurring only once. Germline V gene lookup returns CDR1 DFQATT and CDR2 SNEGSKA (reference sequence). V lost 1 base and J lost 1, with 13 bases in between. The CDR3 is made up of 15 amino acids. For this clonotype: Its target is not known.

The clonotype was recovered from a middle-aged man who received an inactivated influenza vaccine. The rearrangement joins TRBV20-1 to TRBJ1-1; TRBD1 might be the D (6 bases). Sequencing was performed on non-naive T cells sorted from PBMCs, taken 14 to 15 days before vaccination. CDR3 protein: CSARVESRGNTEAFF. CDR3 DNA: TGCAGTGCTAGAGTGGAGTCCAGGGGGAACACTGAAGCTTTCTTT.